This passage covers 11 T cell receptor beta chains from one sample sequenced in a study of cytomegalovirus exposure and HLA in healthy donors. The PCR made use of 60 Vbeta and 13 Jbeta primers. This table comes from immunoSEQ multiplex PCR, and its TCRdb copy is limited to in-frame clones, with some not included. The repertoire consists of approximately 190,000 clones, with roughly 84% occurring once and the leading ten covering roughly 2.6%. The sample was PBMCs. Receptors originate from a woman in her forties or fifties in good health and CMV-seropositive.

This clone was seen only a few times. The chain has TRBV19 and TRBJ1-1, with D possibly matching TRBD1 (5 bases). The CDR3 is made up of 13 amino acids. The V gene lost 4 bases and the J gene lost 3 bases, with 9 bases spanning the gap. Germline CDR1 and CDR2: LNHDA and SQIVND (reference sequence). The CDR3 loop is CASSTDSYTEAFF. CDR3 nucleotide sequence: TGTGCCAGTAGTACAGACAGTTACACTGAAGCTTTCTTT. Looking up the rest from reference TRBV19 and TRBJ1-1 gives the full variable domain: DGGITQSPKYLFRKEGQNVTLSCEQNLNHDAMYWYRQDPGQGLRLIYYSQIVNDFQKGDIAEGYSVSREKKESFPLTVTSAQKNPTAFYLCASSTDSYTEAFFGQGTRLTVV.

For this clone: It is likely a read error, because the conserved phenylalanine at the end of the CDR3 is missing. The DNA is omitted, as the CDR3 cannot be located on it reliably, and the CDR3 follows TCRdb's listing. The V gene is TRBV4-3, the J gene TRBJ2-4; TRBD2 reflects the table's D call only, with no check against the DNA. The CDR3 has 9 residues if both end residues are counted. Germline V gives CDR1 LGHNA, CDR2 YSLEER. The CDR3 sequence: CASSLSGVG.

This chain connects TRBV27 to TRBJ2-2, with D tentatively TRBD1 (6 bases). V was shortened by 7 bases and J by 6 bases, with 12 bases between the two germline ends. From germline, CDR1 is MNHEY and CDR2 SMNVEV (reference sequence). The CDR3 has 13 amino acids. CDR3 nucleotides: TGTGCCAGCAAGCTACAGGGAGCCGGGGAGCTGTTTTTT. This codes for CASKLQGAGELFF.

The chain combines TRBV21-1 with TRBJ2-1; the table gives TRBD2 as D, unverified against the DNA. TRBV21-1 is tagged as a pseudogene. The CDR3 loop spans 19 amino acids. In nucleotides, the CDR3 is TGTGCCAGCAGCAAAAATCAACTCGCCGGGAAGATAGCCTACAATGAGCAGTTCTTC. This codes for CASSKNQLAGKIAYNEQFF.

The V call is TRBV10-3, the J call TRBJ2-5, with 7 bases fitting TRBD2. Per germline, CDR1 ENHRY and CDR2 SYGVKD. V shed 3 bases, J shed 7 bases, and the junction held 14 bases outside the gene matches. The CDR3 covers 16 residues. The CDR3 loop is CAISEGSGRMGGTQYF. DNA of the CDR3: TGTGCCATCAGTGAAGGTAGCGGGCGTATGGGGGGGACCCAGTACTTC.

This rearrangement joins TRBV11-2 to TRBJ2-5; 8 bases are a match to TRBD2. The CDR3 sequence is 16 residues long. V dropped 4 bases and J dropped 0; count of bases not matched to a gene: 7. Germline CDR1 SGHAT, CDR2 FQNNGV. CDR3 in amino acids: CASSSTGGGYQETQYF. The CDR3 region has the DNA TGTGCCAGCAGCTCCACGGGGGGGGGCTACCAAGAGACCCAGTACTTC.

This chain uses TRBV9 with TRBJ1-5; D unresolved. Germline-derived CDR1 and CDR2 are SGDLS and YYNGEE. Trimming pared 4 bases from V and 6 bases from J, leaving 11 bases between. The CDR3 covers 13 residues. CDR3 residues: CASSLAGGQPQHF. The CDR3 DNA reads as TGTGCCAGCAGCCTCGCCGGTGGTCAGCCCCAGCATTTT.

This chain links TRBV4-2 with TRBJ1-1; possibly TRBD1 for D (5 bases). Looked up from germline, CDR1 is LGHNA and CDR2 is YNFKEQ. The V end lost 1 base, the J end lost 1 base, and 13 bases lay between the germline ends. The CDR3 is made up of 16 amino acids. The CDR3: CASSQGGGISNTEAFF. For the CDR3, the DNA is TGTGCCAGCAGCCAAGGGGGCGGGATTTCGAACACTGAAGCTTTCTTT.

This clone turned up a few times. The chain couples TRBV15 to TRBJ2-5; 7 bases line up with TRBD2. Losses at the gene ends were 1 base for V and 5 bases for J; bases not matched to a gene: 7. CDR3 length: 15 residues. Germline assignment: CDR1 LNHNV and CDR2 YYDKDF (reference sequence). In DNA form, the CDR3 reads TGTGCCACCAGCAGAGCTCCCGCGGGAGAGGAGACCCAGTACTTC. Amino acid sequence: CATSRAPAGEETQYF.

The rearrangement links TRBV10-1 to TRBJ2-7, with D possibly TRBD1 on 5 matching bases. CDR1 and CDR2 (germline): WNHNN, SYGVQD (reference sequence). V was clipped by 4 bases and J by 5 bases, with 21 bases between them. The CDR3 has 16 residues. CDR3 loop: CASSAPPSTVVHEQYF. The CDR3 DNA reads as TGCGCCAGCAGTGCCCCTCCCTCGACAGTTGTGCACGAGCAGTACTTC.

J is TRBJ1-4 and V is TRBV7-9, with no clear D. The CDR3 sequence is 14 residues long. Germline lookup yields CDR1 SEHNR and CDR2 FQNEAQ (reference sequence). V was clipped by 4 bases and J by 4 bases, with 10 bases between them. The DNA for the CDR3 is TGTGCCAGCAGCTCCGGGGAGGGTAATGAAAAACTGTTTTTT. This codes for CASSSGEGNEKLFF.